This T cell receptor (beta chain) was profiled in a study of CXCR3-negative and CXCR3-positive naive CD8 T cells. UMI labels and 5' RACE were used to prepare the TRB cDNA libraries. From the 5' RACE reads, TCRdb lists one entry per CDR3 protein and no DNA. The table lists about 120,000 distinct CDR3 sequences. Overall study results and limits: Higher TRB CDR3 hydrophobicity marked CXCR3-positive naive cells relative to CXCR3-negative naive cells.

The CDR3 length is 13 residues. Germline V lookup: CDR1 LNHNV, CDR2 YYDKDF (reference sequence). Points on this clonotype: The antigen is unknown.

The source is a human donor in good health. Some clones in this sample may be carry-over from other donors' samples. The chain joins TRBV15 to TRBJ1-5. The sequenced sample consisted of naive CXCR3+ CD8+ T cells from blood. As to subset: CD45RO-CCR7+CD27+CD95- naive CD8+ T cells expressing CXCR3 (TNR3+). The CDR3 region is CATTEDVYQPQHF.